The clone carrying this T cell receptor beta chain was detected a few times. The source of the sample is a study of beta chain features in type 1 diabetes. Every bit of the isolated RNA underwent reverse transcription, so sequencing read expressed TCRB transcripts. Assay used: immunoSEQ multiplex PCR; TCRdb lists only in-frame clones, some missing. The data show hundreds of thousands of clones, with 15% to 20% seen just once and 0.023% held by the top ten. The germline CDR1 and CDR2 sequences are SGHVS and FQNEAQ. V dropped 4 bases and J dropped 2; count of bases not matched to a gene: 7. CDR3 size: 16 residues. Isolation of CD4+ naive, central memory, regulatory and stem cell-like memory cells was achieved by sorting via CD45RO/CCR7/CD25/CD127/CD95/CD27.

The specimen was naive CD4+ T cells from blood. The V gene is TRBV7-8, the J gene TRBJ1-2, with TRBD1 matching over 10 bases. This receptor was obtained from a woman between 18 and 29 years old in good health. The CDR3 region has the DNA TGTGCCAGCAGCTCCCGACGGGGACAGGGGAACTATGGCTACACCTTC. It yields the protein CASSSRRGQGNYGYTF.